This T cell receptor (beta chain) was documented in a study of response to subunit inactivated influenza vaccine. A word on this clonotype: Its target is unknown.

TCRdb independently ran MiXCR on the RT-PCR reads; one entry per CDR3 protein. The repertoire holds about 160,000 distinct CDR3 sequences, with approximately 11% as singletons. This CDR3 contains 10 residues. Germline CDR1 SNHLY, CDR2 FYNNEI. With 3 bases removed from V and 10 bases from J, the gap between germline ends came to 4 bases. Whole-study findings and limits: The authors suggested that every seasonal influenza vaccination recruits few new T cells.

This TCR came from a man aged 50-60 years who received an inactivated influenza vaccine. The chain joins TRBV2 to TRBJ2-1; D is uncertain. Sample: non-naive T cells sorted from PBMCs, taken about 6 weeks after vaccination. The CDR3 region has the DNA TGTGCCAGCAGTGACCGGGAGCAGTTCTTC. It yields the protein CASSDREQFF.